This T cell receptor (beta chain) was captured in a study of T cell repertoires in cytomegalovirus infection. Study information: Selection of CMV epitopes for the study included recently identified HLA-C-restricted and well-studied HLA-B-restricted ones. Through public TCR beta signatures, both CMV infection and matching HLA type were indicated. Study-wide findings and caveats: The study identified carriers of CMV plus the relevant HLA from cumulative public TCR beta family frequency. HLA-C-restricted CMV-specific TCR beta clonotypes were dominant in the ex vivo response.

This clonotype was detected ten times or more. Its target is not known. The length of the CDR3 is 15 residues. Trimming at V came to 9 bases and at J to 15 bases, leaving 20 bases not matched to a gene. CDR1 and CDR2 from the germline V gene are SGHTA and FQGNSA. TCRdb analysed the reads with MiXCR anew, one entry per CDR3 protein. The sample carries around 430,000 distinct CDR3 sequences, about 42% recorded once. Specimen: cultured PBMCs, collected from culture after CMV antigen stimulation. The receptor's source is a human donor in good health (CMV status not recorded). Some clones in this sample may be carry-over from other donors' samples. This chain joins TRBV7-2 and TRBJ2-4, with TRBD2 identical over 10 bases. The CDR3 DNA follows: TGTGCCAGTAGGAGGACGGCTACAGCGGGGGGGCGTTGGTACTTC. Protein product: CASRRTATAGGRWYF.